This T cell receptor beta chain was recorded in a study of OX40 agonist ivuxolimab in advanced cancers. About the study: Partial responses, seen in three patients, involved one hepatocellular carcinoma and two cutaneous melanomas.

Overall study findings and caveats: Expanded clones were, on average, more numerous in CD8+ T cells than in CD4+. There were also nonresponders showing low normalized T-cell clonal expansion.

As for this clone: The target antigen is unknown.

Generated by immunoSEQ multiplex PCR, the TCRdb table keeps only in-frame clones and is missing some. The sample carries almost 70,000 clones, about nine tenths recorded once. The input for sequencing was CD4+ or CD8+ T cells sorted from blood, taken in a trial of the OX40 agonist ivuxolimab. The clonotype comes from an adult with an advanced solid tumor such as melanoma, head and neck, liver or kidney cancer.

This CDR3 reads CASSLDWTGGSNEQFF. Here the CDR3 DNA reads TGCGCCAGCAGCTTGGATTGGACGGGCGGGAGTAATGAGCAGTTCTTC. The chain is built from TRBV5-1 and TRBJ2-1, with 7 bases identical to TRBD2. Per germline, CDR1 SGHRS and CDR2 YFSETQ. This CDR3 is built from 16 residues. The V and J ends lost 0 bases and 7 bases, in that order; junction bases with no gene match: 10.